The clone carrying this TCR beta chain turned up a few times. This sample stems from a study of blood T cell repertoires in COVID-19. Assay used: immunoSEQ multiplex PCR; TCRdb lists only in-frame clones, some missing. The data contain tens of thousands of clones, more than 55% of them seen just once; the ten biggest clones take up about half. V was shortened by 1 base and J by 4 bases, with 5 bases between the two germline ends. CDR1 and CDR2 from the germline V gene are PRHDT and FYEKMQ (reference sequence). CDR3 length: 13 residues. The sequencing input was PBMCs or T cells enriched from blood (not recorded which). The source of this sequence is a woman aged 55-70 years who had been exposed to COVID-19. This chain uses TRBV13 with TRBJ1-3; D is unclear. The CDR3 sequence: CASSLDRGNTIYF. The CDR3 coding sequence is TGTGCCAGCAGCTTAGATCGGGGAAACACCATATATTTT.